These T cell receptor beta chains were read from a single sample in a study of shared clonotypes between healthy human individuals. The method was immunoSEQ multiplex PCR; TCRdb's version includes in-frame clones alone and lacks a portion of them. The data hold about 1.5 million clones, with around 98% observed a single time. The source material was naive CD4+ T cells sorted from blood. Receptors were obtained from a man younger than 45 in good health. The CDR3 runs from the conserved cysteine through the conserved F or W. The order of the fields is J gene, V gene, D gene, clone size, CDR3 protein, CDR3 DNA. The D gene is left open where the match is weak. Size is stated for part of the rows, as once, few or many counts, or as a class when the clone is expanded.

j_call: TRBJ1-1
v_call: TRBV6-5
d_call: .
clone_size: .
cdr3_aa: CASSLRATVSTEAFF
cdr3_nt: TGTGCCAGCAGCCTCAGGGCCACGGTCAGCACTGAAGCTTTCTTT

j_call: TRBJ2-5
v_call: TRBV29-1
d_call: .
clone_size: .
cdr3_aa: CSAEGDQETQYF
cdr3_nt: TGCAGCGCGGAAGGGGACCAAGAGACCCAGTACTTC

j_call: TRBJ2-5
v_call: TRBV5-4
d_call: .
clone_size: .
cdr3_aa: CASSLARDETQYF
cdr3_nt: TGTGCCAGCAGCTTGGCTCGGGACGAGACCCAGTACTTC

j_call: TRBJ1-5
v_call: TRBV5-6
d_call: TRBD1
clone_size: once
cdr3_aa: CASSLRQGDQPQHF
cdr3_nt: TGTGCCAGCAGCTTAAGACAGGGGGATCAGCCCCAGCATTTT

j_call: TRBJ1-1
v_call: TRBV5-1
d_call: .
clone_size: .
cdr3_aa: CASSFWAQDTEAFF
cdr3_nt: TGCGCCAGCAGCTTTTGGGCCCAGGACACTGAAGCTTTCTTT

j_call: TRBJ2-7
v_call: TRBV28
d_call: .
clone_size: .
cdr3_aa: CAIQGYEQYF
cdr3_nt: TGTGCCATCCAGGGATACGAGCAGTACTTC

j_call: TRBJ2-7
v_call: TRBV5-1
d_call: TRBD2
clone_size: .
cdr3_aa: CASSASGGFSTYEQYF
cdr3_nt: TGCGCCAGCAGCGCGTCGGGGGGGTTTTCCACCTACGAGCAGTACTTC

j_call: TRBJ2-1
v_call: TRBV5-4
d_call: TRBD2
clone_size: .
cdr3_aa: CASSQPGLVNEQFF
cdr3_nt: TGTGCCAGCAGTCAACCGGGACTAGTCAATGAGCAGTTCTTC

j_call: TRBJ1-5
v_call: TRBV28
d_call: .
clone_size: .
cdr3_aa: CASSPFDRPERPPQHF
cdr3_nt: TGTGCCAGCAGTCCCTTCGACAGGCCCGAAAGACCGCCCCAGCATTTT

j_call: TRBJ2-1
v_call: TRBV6-1
d_call: .
clone_size: .
cdr3_aa: CASRGAGTPPTEQFF
cdr3_nt: TGTGCCAGCAGGGGCGCCGGGACTCCTCCCACTGAGCAGTTCTTC

j_call: TRBJ2-1
v_call: TRBV29-1
d_call: TRBD2
clone_size: .
cdr3_aa: CSVARGLARAEQFF
cdr3_nt: TGCAGCGTTGCCCGGGGACTAGCAAGGGCTGAGCAGTTCTTC

j_call: TRBJ2-7
v_call: TRBV18
d_call: .
clone_size: once
cdr3_aa: CASSPPSRNEQYF
cdr3_nt: TGTGCCAGCTCACCACCGTCTCGTAACGAGCAGTACTTC

j_call: TRBJ2-3
v_call: TRBV29-1
d_call: .
clone_size: .
cdr3_aa: CSVEGGKGSGTDTQYF
cdr3_nt: TGCAGCGTTGAAGGCGGGAAGGGATCGGGCACAGATACGCAGTATTTT

j_call: TRBJ1-5
v_call: TRBV5-1
d_call: TRBD1
clone_size: .
cdr3_aa: CASSPDGTGYQPQHF
cdr3_nt: TGCGCCAGCAGCCCGGACGGGACAGGCTATCAGCCCCAGCATTTT

j_call: TRBJ2-1
v_call: TRBV5-1
d_call: .
clone_size: .
cdr3_aa: CASSAPYNEQFF
cdr3_nt: TGCGCCAGCTCCGCCCCCTACAATGAGCAGTTCTTC

j_call: TRBJ1-2
v_call: TRBV19
d_call: .
clone_size: .
cdr3_aa: CASSTAGTPHYGYTF
cdr3_nt: TGTGCCAGTAGTACAGCCGGGACACCGCATTATGGCTACACCTTC

j_call: TRBJ1-2
v_call: TRBV19
d_call: TRBD1
clone_size: .
cdr3_aa: CASSIDPEGRGSYGYTF
cdr3_nt: TGTGCCAGTAGTATAGATCCAGAGGGCAGGGGGTCATATGGCTACACCTTC

j_call: TRBJ2-5
v_call: TRBV6-5
d_call: .
clone_size: once
cdr3_aa: CASRQGGGQETQYF
cdr3_nt: TGTGCCAGCAGGCAGGGAGGTGGCCAAGAGACCCAGTACTTC

j_call: TRBJ2-4
v_call: TRBV18
d_call: TRBD1
clone_size: .
cdr3_aa: CASSPLGDRGNIQYF
cdr3_nt: TGTGCCAGCTCCCCGCTGGGGGACAGGGGGAACATTCAGTACTTC

j_call: TRBJ2-7
v_call: TRBV28
d_call: .
clone_size: once
cdr3_aa: CASSFYRAGEQYF
cdr3_nt: TGTGCCAGCAGTTTTTACAGGGCTGGCGAGCAGTACTTC

j_call: TRBJ2-7
v_call: TRBV5-1
d_call: .
clone_size: .
cdr3_aa: CASSLDIEQYF
cdr3_nt: TGCGCCAGCAGCTTGGACATCGAGCAGTACTTC

j_call: TRBJ2-7
v_call: TRBV5-1
d_call: .
clone_size: .
cdr3_aa: CASSLAAGVTYEQYF
cdr3_nt: TGCGCCAGCAGCTTGGCGGCAGGGGTGACCTACGAGCAGTACTTC

j_call: TRBJ1-1
v_call: TRBV13
d_call: TRBD1
clone_size: .
cdr3_aa: CASSYPGGGGGTEAFF
cdr3_nt: TGTGCCAGCAGCTACCCCGGGGGAGGGGGCGGCACTGAAGCTTTCTTT

j_call: TRBJ2-5
v_call: TRBV5-1
d_call: .
clone_size: once
cdr3_aa: CASSPPLAGQETQYF
cdr3_nt: TGCGCCAGCAGCCCCCCATTGGCAGGGCAAGAGACCCAGTACTTC

j_call: TRBJ2-7
v_call: TRBV4-2
d_call: TRBD2
clone_size: .
cdr3_aa: CASSQDASGRFYEQYF
cdr3_nt: TGTGCCAGCAGCCAAGATGCTAGCGGGAGGTTCTACGAGCAGTACTTC

j_call: TRBJ2-3
v_call: TRBV5-1
d_call: TRBD2
clone_size: .
cdr3_aa: CASSGGLAGSTDTQYF
cdr3_nt: TGCGCCAGCAGCGGGGGACTAGCGGGCTCCACAGATACGCAGTATTTT

j_call: TRBJ2-7
v_call: TRBV28
d_call: TRBD2
clone_size: .
cdr3_aa: CASRRGTSGSYEQYF
cdr3_nt: TGTGCCAGCAGACGGGGGACTAGCGGCTCCTACGAGCAGTACTTC

j_call: TRBJ2-6
v_call: TRBV5-8
d_call: .
clone_size: .
cdr3_aa: CASSQGYGANVLTF
cdr3_nt: TGTGCCAGCAGCCAGGGGTACGGGGCCAACGTCCTGACTTTC